The next 20 T cell receptor beta chains were all read from a single sample in a study of PD-L1 blockade in urothelial cancer (dated by TCRdb to about 2017). The method behind the library was the immunoSEQ multiplex PCR assay. TCRdb mirrors the immuneACCESS table, restricted to in-frame sequences. Some clones are absent from its copies; in checked studies, under half trace to an unresolved V gene, and the reason for the others is unknown. The sample yields 44,000 or so clones; 82% were counted once. Jointly, the top ten make up roughly 3.2% of the sample. The specimen comprised PBMCs, sampled around atezolizumab (anti-PD-L1) treatment. These TCRs come from a man between 70 and 80 years old with urothelial cancer.

V is TRBV7-6 and J is TRBJ1-1, with 8 bases matching TRBD1. The CDR3 loop spans 15 amino acids. Looked up from germline, CDR1 is SGHVS and CDR2 is FNYEAQ. V shed 5 bases, J shed 3 bases, and the junction held 8 bases outside the gene matches. The CDR3: CASSPRTGSYTEAFF. CDR3 sequence (DNA): TGTGCCAGCAGCCCCCGGACAGGGTCGTACACTGAAGCTTTCTTT. The variable domain in full, with the rest retrieved from reference TRBV7-6 and TRBJ1-1, is GAGVSQSPRYKVTKRGQDVALRCDPISGHVSLYWYRQALGQGPEFLTYFNYEAQQDKSGLPNDRFSAERPEGSISTLTIQRTEQRDSAMYRCASSPRTGSYTEAFFGQGTRLTVV.

The chain links TRBV7-3 to TRBJ2-3; 8 nucleotides align to TRBD2. CDR1 is SGHTA, CDR2 FQGTGA, per germline. Trimming removed 2 bases from V and 2 bases from J; junction bases left unmatched: 3. This CDR3 comprises 15 residues. The DNA for the CDR3 is TGTGCCAGCAGCTTATTAGCGGGGCCCACAGATACGCAGTATTTT. It yields the protein CASSLLAGPTDTQYF.

V is TRBV5-1 and J is TRBJ2-7; tentatively, D is TRBD1 (5 bases). CDR3 length equals 13 residues. The germline V gene has CDR1 SGHRS and CDR2 YFSETQ. V was cut by 0 bases and J by 6 bases, with 10 bases left in between. The CDR3 sequence is CASSLVQGLEQYF. The CDR3 DNA reads TGCGCCAGCAGCTTGGTGCAGGGTCTCGAGCAGTACTTC.

This clone was picked up one time. The chain is built from TRBV27 and TRBJ2-6, with a weak D call TRBD1 (6 bases). The CDR3 covers 17 residues. Germline loops: CDR1 MNHEY, CDR2 SMNVEV (reference sequence). V was trimmed by 5 bases and J by 4 bases, leaving 18 bases between them. The CDR3 bases are TGTGCCAGCAGTCCGAACAGGGATAGATACGGGGCCAACGTCCTGACTTTC. Its translation is CASSPNRDRYGANVLTF.

This clone has just one count. The V and J genes are TRBV28 and TRBJ1-2; TRBD1 matches at 7 bases. Germline loops: CDR1 MDHEN, CDR2 SYDVKM. J gave up 6 bases and V 6 bases, and 7 bases lay outside the gene matches. The CDR3 is made up of 13 amino acids. DNA for the CDR3: TGTGCCAGCAGACGGCGACAGGGCGATGGCTACACCTTC. This encodes CASRRRQGDGYTF.

The J gene is TRBJ2-2, the V gene TRBV27; TRBD1 matches at 11 bases. The length of the CDR3 is 17 residues. Germline CDR1 MNHEY, CDR2 SMNVEV (reference sequence). J gave up 4 bases and V 6 bases, and 10 bases lay outside the gene matches. CDR3 nucleotide sequence: TGTGCCAGCAGAAGGGGACAGGGGGGTATAGGCACCGGGGAGCTGTTTTTT. This gives the protein CASRRGQGGIGTGELFF.

The rearrangement joins TRBV7-2 to TRBJ1-4, with 10 bases matching TRBD1. Germline CDR1 is SGHTA and CDR2 is FQGNSA. The CDR3 length is 17 residues. The ends lost 5 bases at V and 3 bases at J; junction bases unmatched: 9. The CDR3 region is CASSPDRGGWANEKLFF. CDR3 in DNA: TGTGCCAGCAGCCCGGACAGGGGGGGGTGGGCTAATGAAAAACTGTTTTTT.

Written as DNA, the CDR3 is TGTGCCAGCAGCCGGGGGGATCAGCCCCAGCATTTT. Translated, it gives CASSRGDQPQHF. The chain couples TRBV7-9 to TRBJ1-5; D might be TRBD1 (5 bases). The CDR3 covers 12 residues. Trimming took off 5 bases at V and 5 bases at J, with 7 bases between the two ends. Germline V gives CDR1 SEHNR, CDR2 FQNEAQ (reference sequence).

This clone was observed a single time. CDR3 protein: CASNSVVAGGELFF. The CDR3 DNA reads TGTGCCAGCAATTCGGTTGTGGCGGGAGGGGAGCTGTTTTTT. The chain has TRBV6-6 and TRBJ2-2; perhaps TRBD2 as D (6 bases). The CDR3 is 14 residues long. V lost 7 bases and J 8 bases, leaving 17 bases between the germline ends. CDR1 is MNHNY, CDR2 SVGAGI, per germline (reference sequence).

This chain connects TRBV7-3 to TRBJ2-7; D is unresolved. V lost 5 bases and J 6 bases, leaving 14 bases between the germline ends. The CDR3 is made up of 13 amino acids. Germline V lookup: CDR1 SGHTA, CDR2 FQGTGA. The CDR3 loop is CASSPRETCEQYF. DNA for the CDR3: TGTGCCAGCAGCCCGCGAGAAACCTGCGAGCAGTACTTC.

The table lists this clone with a count of one. The chain uses TRBV7-2 and TRBJ1-2; 7 nucleotides agree with TRBD1. The CDR3 sequence is 14 residues long. J gave up 2 bases and V 6 bases, and 6 bases lay outside the gene matches. Germline lookup yields CDR1 SGHTA and CDR2 FQGNSA. CDR3 nucleotide sequence: TGTGCCAGCAGGGGGGACAGTTTAAACTATGGCTACACCTTC. Protein product: CASRGDSLNYGYTF.

This clone was seen just once. The chain links TRBV5-4 to TRBJ1-1; D ambiguous. The V end was cut by 4 bases, the J end by 0 bases, with 13 bases between. Germline CDR1 SGHNT, CDR2 YYREEE (reference sequence). The CDR3 totals 15 residues. The CDR3 here is CASSDQARMNTEAFF. In DNA, the CDR3 is TGTGCCAGCAGCGACCAGGCACGGATGAACACTGAAGCTTTCTTT. The complete variable domain, with remaining parts taken from reference TRBV5-4 and TRBJ1-1, reads ETGVTQSPTHLIKTRGQQVTLRCSSQSGHNTVSWYQQALGQGPQFIFQYYREEENGRGNFPPRFSGLQFPNYSSELNVNALELDDSALYLCASSDQARMNTEAFFGQGTRLTVV.

V gene TRBV28 combines with J gene TRBJ1-5, with no clear D. Germline V gene sequence: CDR1 MDHEN, CDR2 SYDVKM. The CDR3 sequence is 14 residues long. Trimming left V 5 bases short and J 6 bases short, with 14 bases between. CDR3 in DNA: TGTGCCAGCAGTCCGCGATACGCGGCTCAGCCCCAGCATTTT. This gives the protein CASSPRYAAQPQHF.

J is TRBJ1-1 and V is TRBV20-1; D is undetermined. V was shortened by 6 bases and J by 8 bases, with 13 bases between the two germline ends. Germline CDR1 reads DFQATT; CDR2 reads SNEGSKA (reference sequence). The CDR3 has 11 residues. In DNA, the CDR3 is TGCAGTGCCGATAGTGTTCACGAAGCTTTCTTT. Translation: CSADSVHEAFF.

V usage is TRBV18 and J usage is TRBJ1-4, with TRBD1 identical over 8 bases. V lost 5 bases to trimming and J lost 5 bases; unmatched junction nucleotides: 4. This CDR3 region has 14 residues. In germline, CDR1 is KGHSH, CDR2 LQKENI. The CDR3 is CASSTGTGNEKLFF. CDR3 in DNA: TGTGCCAGCTCAACCGGGACAGGAAATGAAAAACTGTTTTTT.

V usage is TRBV6-5 and J usage is TRBJ2-1; TRBD2 matches 9 bases. The CDR3 is made up of 15 amino acids. V was clipped by 4 bases and J by 5 bases; unmatched bases: 6. From germline, CDR1 is MNHEY and CDR2 SVGAGI. CDR3 loop: CASSSLAGRNNEQFF. The CDR3 coding sequence is TGTGCCAGCAGTTCCCTAGCGGGGAGAAACAATGAGCAGTTCTTC.

CDR3 coding DNA: TGTGCCAGCAGAACCGGGACAGGGCCCTCCTACGAGCAGTACTTC. As protein: CASRTGTGPSYEQYF. V gene TRBV2 combines with J gene TRBJ2-7; 9 bases agree with TRBD1. This CDR3 contains 15 residues. V dropped 6 bases and J dropped 0; count of bases not matched to a gene: 6. Germline values: CDR1 SNHLY, CDR2 FYNNEI.

The rearrangement links TRBV7-9 to TRBJ1-4, with a tentative D call TRBD1 (5 bases). V was cut by 5 bases and J by 7 bases, with 17 bases left in between. This CDR3 region has 15 residues. Germline CDR1 reads SEHNR; CDR2 reads FQNEAQ (reference sequence). This CDR3 reads CASSVLQGLSEKLFF. CDR3 nucleotides: TGTGCCAGCAGCGTTTTGCAGGGTTTGAGTGAAAAACTGTTTTTT.

V is TRBV2 and J is TRBJ2-4; 8 bases map to TRBD2. CDR1 is SNHLY, CDR2 FYNNEI, per germline. The V and J ends lost 2 bases and 2 bases, in that order; junction bases with no gene match: 5. The CDR3 consists of 16 residues. This CDR3 reads CASSERGGRTKNIQYF. Written as DNA, the CDR3 is TGTGCCAGCAGTGAAAGGGGCGGGAGGACCAAAAACATTCAGTACTTC.

V and J are TRBV9 and TRBJ1-1; D uncertain. Looked up from germline, CDR1 is SGDLS and CDR2 is YYNGEE. The CDR3 runs to 14 residues. V was shortened by 0 bases and J by 1 base, with 7 bases between the two germline ends. The CDR3 DNA reads as TGTGCCAGCAGCGTAGTGGCGGAGAACACTGAAGCTTTCTTT. Its translation is CASSVVAENTEAFF.